This is a list of T cell receptor beta chains from one sample in a study of somatic mutations in cytotoxic T cells in rheumatoid arthritis. The assay was immunoSEQ multiplex PCR, and TCRdb's table has in-frame clones only and misses some. The repertoire holds 15,000 or so clones, roughly 80% seen once, with 10% to 15% in the top ten. Sequencing was carried out using CD8+ T cells sorted from blood. The receptor set was obtained from an adult with rheumatoid arthritis. Both conserved end residues are part of each CDR3. Each record gives: D gene, V gene, J gene, CDR3 length, clone size, CDR3 DNA, CDR3 protein. The D gene is left open where the match is weak. The size entry is marked missing in some rows and otherwise reads once, few, many or a size class.

d_gene: TRBD2
v_gene: TRBV6-1
j_gene: TRBJ2-3
len: 16
abundance: NA
CDR3nt: TGTGCCAGCAGTGAGGGGACGGGGGGGCCCACAGATACGCAGTATTTT
CDR3aa: CASSEGTGGPTDTQYF

d_gene: TRBD1
v_gene: TRBV9
j_gene: TRBJ1-2
len: 16
abundance: NA
CDR3nt: TGTGCCAGCAGCGGCGAGAGACAGGGGAGGGGATATGGCTACACCTTC
CDR3aa: CASSGERQGRGYGYTF

d_gene: NA
v_gene: TRBV6-1
j_gene: TRBJ1-1
len: 11
abundance: NA
CDR3nt: TGTGCCAGCGGGTTAAGGGGTGAAGCTTTCTTT
CDR3aa: CASGLRGEAFF

d_gene: NA
v_gene: TRBV6-4
j_gene: TRBJ2-2
len: 16
abundance: NA
CDR3nt: TGTGCCAGCAGTGACTCAGGGGGGGCAAACACCGGGGAGCTGTTTTTT
CDR3aa: CASSDSGGANTGELFF

d_gene: TRBD2
v_gene: TRBV10-1
j_gene: TRBJ2-3
len: 15
abundance: NA
CDR3nt: TGCGCCAGCAGTGGCACTAGCGGGGGCACAGATACGCAGTATTTT
CDR3aa: CASSGTSGGTDTQYF

d_gene: NA
v_gene: TRBV7-6
j_gene: TRBJ2-5
len: 14
abundance: NA
CDR3nt: TGTGCCAGCAGGGATCCTGGGGGCGATAGGACCCAGTACTTC
CDR3aa: CASRDPGGDRTQYF

d_gene: NA
v_gene: TRBV14
j_gene: TRBJ1-1
len: 15
abundance: NA
CDR3nt: TGTGCCAGCAGCCACACGGGGGGTTACGCGGCTGAAGCTTTCTTT
CDR3aa: CASSHTGGYAAEAFF

d_gene: NA
v_gene: TRBV12-5
j_gene: TRBJ2-5
len: 13
abundance: NA
CDR3nt: TGTGCTAGTGGTTTAGGGGGTCAAGAGACCCAGTACTTC
CDR3aa: CASGLGGQETQYF

d_gene: NA
v_gene: TRBV10-1
j_gene: TRBJ1-6
len: 15
abundance: NA
CDR3nt: TGCGCCAGCAGAAGGGCGGAGGGCGGGAATTCACCCCTCCACTTT
CDR3aa: CASRRAEGGNSPLHF

d_gene: NA
v_gene: TRBV6-4
j_gene: TRBJ2-3
len: 17
abundance: medium-sized
CDR3nt: TGTGCCAGCAGTGACTCCCCCGGGGGGCCGGGGACAGATACGCAGTATTTT
CDR3aa: CASSDSPGGPGTDTQYF

d_gene: NA
v_gene: TRBV5-3
j_gene: TRBJ2-7
len: 15
abundance: NA
CDR3nt: TGTGCCAGAAGCTTGAGGGAGGATAGGCACTGCGAGCAGTACTTC
CDR3aa: CARSLREDRHCEQYF

d_gene: TRBD1
v_gene: TRBV10-2
j_gene: TRBJ1-2
len: 15
abundance: NA
CDR3nt: TGCGCCAGCAGTCCAATAGGACAGGCAAACTATGGCTACACCTTC
CDR3aa: CASSPIGQANYGYTF

d_gene: NA
v_gene: TRBV6-1
j_gene: TRBJ2-7
len: 13
abundance: NA
CDR3nt: TGTGCCAGCAGTGAAAGAGCATCCTACGAGCAGTACTTC
CDR3aa: CASSERASYEQYF

d_gene: TRBD1
v_gene: TRBV7-3
j_gene: TRBJ2-3
len: 15
abundance: NA
CDR3nt: TGTGCCAGCAGCTCAGACAGGGGGCGCGCAGATACGCAGTATTTT
CDR3aa: CASSSDRGRADTQYF

d_gene: TRBD2
v_gene: TRBV7-9
j_gene: TRBJ2-5
len: 15
abundance: NA
CDR3nt: TGTGCCAGCAGTTTTAGCGGGGGGCCCCAAGAGACCCAGTACTTC
CDR3aa: CASSFSGGPQETQYF

d_gene: NA
v_gene: TRBV7-9
j_gene: TRBJ1-4
len: 11
abundance: NA
CDR3nt: TGTGCCAGCAGCGCCCAGGAAAAACTGTTTTTT
CDR3aa: CASSAQEKLFF

d_gene: TRBD1
v_gene: TRBV14
j_gene: TRBJ1-4
len: 15
abundance: NA
CDR3nt: TGTGCCAGCAGTCGTTCGGGACAGGGAAAGGAAAAACTGTTTTTT
CDR3aa: CASSRSGQGKEKLFF

d_gene: NA
v_gene: TRBV29-1
j_gene: TRBJ2-6
len: 14
abundance: NA
CDR3nt: TGCAGCGTTGAAGGTCTGTATGGGGCCAACGTCCTGACTTTC
CDR3aa: CSVEGLYGANVLTF

d_gene: NA
v_gene: TRBV19
j_gene: TRBJ2-7
len: 14
abundance: NA
CDR3nt: TGTGCCAGTAGTATTGGAGGCGGAACCTACGAGCAGTACTTC
CDR3aa: CASSIGGGTYEQYF

d_gene: TRBD1
v_gene: TRBV6-7
j_gene: TRBJ2-5
len: 17
abundance: NA
CDR3nt: TGTGCCAGCAGACAACCGACTCATGGACAGGGAGAAGAGACCCAGTACTTC
CDR3aa: CASRQPTHGQGEETQYF

d_gene: TRBD2
v_gene: TRBV14
j_gene: TRBJ2-1
len: 16
abundance: once
CDR3nt: TGTGCCAGCAGCCAAGTACTAGCGGGGGTCCACAATGAGCAGTTCTTC
CDR3aa: CASSQVLAGVHNEQFF

d_gene: NA
v_gene: TRBV5-6
j_gene: TRBJ2-5
len: 12
abundance: once
CDR3nt: TGTGCCAGCAGCTGGTTCCAAGAGACCCAGTACTTC
CDR3aa: CASSWFQETQYF

d_gene: NA
v_gene: TRBV6-5
j_gene: TRBJ1-2
len: 13
abundance: NA
CDR3nt: TGTGCCAGCAGTTCGAGAGGGGGGAACGGCTACACCTTC
CDR3aa: CASSSRGGNGYTF

d_gene: TRBD1
v_gene: TRBV6-1
j_gene: TRBJ2-5
len: 15
abundance: NA
CDR3nt: TGTGCCAGCAGTGTGGACAGGGGCCCCCAAGAGACCCAGTACTTC
CDR3aa: CASSVDRGPQETQYF

d_gene: NA
v_gene: TRBV6-6
j_gene: TRBJ1-1
len: 13
abundance: NA
CDR3nt: TGTGCCAGCAGTTACTCGGCGAGAAATGAAGCTTTCTTT
CDR3aa: CASSYSARNEAFF

d_gene: TRBD2
v_gene: TRBV5-1
j_gene: TRBJ2-3
len: 18
abundance: NA
CDR3nt: TGCGCCAGCAGCCACACCCCCGGGACTAGCGCCTACACAGATACGCAGTATTTT
CDR3aa: CASSHTPGTSAYTDTQYF

d_gene: NA
v_gene: TRBV27
j_gene: TRBJ1-3
len: 17
abundance: NA
CDR3nt: TGTGCCAGCAGTTTGCGGACCCCAGGGGCAACTGGAAACACCATATATTTT
CDR3aa: CASSLRTPGATGNTIYF

d_gene: NA
v_gene: TRBV21-1
j_gene: TRBJ1-6
len: 17
abundance: NA
CDR3nt: TGTGCCAGCAGCAAAGTCCTCACGACAGGGGGGCGGACACCCCTCCACTTT
CDR3aa: CASSKVLTTGGRTPLHF

d_gene: TRBD1
v_gene: TRBV5-8
j_gene: TRBJ1-3
len: 14
abundance: NA
CDR3nt: TGTGCCAGCAGCGGCCGGACAGGAGGAAACACCATATATTTT
CDR3aa: CASSGRTGGNTIYF

d_gene: NA
v_gene: TRBV7-9
j_gene: TRBJ2-1
len: 13
abundance: once
CDR3nt: TGTGCCAGCAGCTCCTCTTACGGGGAGGCACAGTTCTTC
CDR3aa: CASSSSYGEAQFF

d_gene: NA
v_gene: TRBV7-9
j_gene: TRBJ1-6
len: 12
abundance: NA
CDR3nt: TGTGCCAGCAGCCCACCTAATTCACCCCTCCACTTT
CDR3aa: CASSPPNSPLHF

d_gene: TRBD2
v_gene: TRBV9
j_gene: TRBJ2-1
len: 13
abundance: NA
CDR3nt: TGTGCCAGCAGCGTAGCTTCGGGGGGAAAGCAGTTCTTC
CDR3aa: CASSVASGGKQFF

d_gene: TRBD1
v_gene: TRBV29-1
j_gene: TRBJ2-5
len: 13
abundance: NA
CDR3nt: TGCAGCACCGGACAGGGGGTCCAAGAGACCCAGTACTTC
CDR3aa: CSTGQGVQETQYF

d_gene: TRBD2
v_gene: TRBV7-9
j_gene: TRBJ2-5
len: 15
abundance: NA
CDR3nt: TGTGCCAGCAGCCAGAGACTAGCGGGGGGACAGACCCAGTACTTC
CDR3aa: CASSQRLAGGQTQYF

d_gene: NA
v_gene: TRBV5-6
j_gene: TRBJ1-6
len: 16
abundance: NA
CDR3nt: TGTGCCAGCAGCTTGTCGCGGTTCCAGTGGAATTCACCCCTCCACTTT
CDR3aa: CASSLSRFQWNSPLHF

d_gene: TRBD1
v_gene: TRBV4-1
j_gene: TRBJ1-1
len: 14
abundance: few
CDR3nt: TGCGCCAGCAGCCGGACAGGGCCGGGAACTGAAGCTTTCTTT
CDR3aa: CASSRTGPGTEAFF

d_gene: NA
v_gene: TRBV7-8
j_gene: TRBJ1-1
len: 14
abundance: NA
CDR3nt: TGTGCCAGCAGCTTAGAGGGACGGAACACTGAAGCTTTCTTT
CDR3aa: CASSLEGRNTEAFF

d_gene: NA
v_gene: TRBV5-1
j_gene: TRBJ2-1
len: 13
abundance: NA
CDR3nt: TGCGCCAGCAGTTGGGCTAGTCTCAATGAGCAGTTCTTC
CDR3aa: CASSWASLNEQFF

d_gene: NA
v_gene: TRBV7-9
j_gene: TRBJ1-1
len: 16
abundance: NA
CDR3nt: TGTGCCAGCAGCTTAGACGGCGGGGGGCGAGGCACTGAAGCTTTCTTT
CDR3aa: CASSLDGGGRGTEAFF

d_gene: NA
v_gene: TRBV14
j_gene: TRBJ1-6
len: 16
abundance: NA
CDR3nt: TGTGCCAGCAGCCAAGACTGGGTGCCGGGACTAACACCCCTCCACTTT
CDR3aa: CASSQDWVPGLTPLHF

d_gene: TRBD2
v_gene: TRBV9
j_gene: TRBJ2-1
len: 16
abundance: NA
CDR3nt: TGTGCCAGCAGCGTAGTCGGAGCGGGGGGGCATAATGAGCAGTTCTTC
CDR3aa: CASSVVGAGGHNEQFF

d_gene: TRBD1
v_gene: TRBV18
j_gene: TRBJ1-1
len: 15
abundance: NA
CDR3nt: TGTGCCAGCTCACCACCAGAGGGGGCGAACACTGAAGCTTTCTTT
CDR3aa: CASSPPEGANTEAFF

d_gene: TRBD2
v_gene: TRBV27
j_gene: TRBJ2-7
len: 13
abundance: NA
CDR3nt: TGTGCCAGCGGGAGGGCGGCTGCCTACGAGCAGTACTTC
CDR3aa: CASGRAAAYEQYF